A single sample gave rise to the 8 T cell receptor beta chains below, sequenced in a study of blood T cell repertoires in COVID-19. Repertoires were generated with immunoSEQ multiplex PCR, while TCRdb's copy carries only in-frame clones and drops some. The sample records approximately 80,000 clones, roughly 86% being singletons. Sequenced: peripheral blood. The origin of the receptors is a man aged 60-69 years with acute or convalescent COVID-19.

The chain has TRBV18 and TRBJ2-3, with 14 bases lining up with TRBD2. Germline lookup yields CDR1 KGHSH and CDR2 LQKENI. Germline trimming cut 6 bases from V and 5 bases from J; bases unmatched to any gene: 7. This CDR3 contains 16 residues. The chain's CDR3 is CASSLGLAGGGDTQYF. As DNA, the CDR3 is TGTGCCAGCTCCCTTGGACTAGCGGGAGGCGGAGATACGCAGTATTTT.

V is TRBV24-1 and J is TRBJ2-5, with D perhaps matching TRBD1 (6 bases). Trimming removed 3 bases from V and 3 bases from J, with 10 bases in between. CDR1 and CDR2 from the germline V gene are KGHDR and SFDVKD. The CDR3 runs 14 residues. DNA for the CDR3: TGTGCCACCAGTGATGACAGGACGAAAGAGACCCAGTACTTC. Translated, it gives CATSDDRTKETQYF.

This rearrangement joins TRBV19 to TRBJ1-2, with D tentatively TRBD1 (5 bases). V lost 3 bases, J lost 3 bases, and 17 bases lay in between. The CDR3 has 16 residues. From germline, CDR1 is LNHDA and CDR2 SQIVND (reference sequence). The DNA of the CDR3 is TGTGCCAGTAGTATGGTCGCGAGACAGCCTGACTATGGCTACACCTTC. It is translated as CASSMVARQPDYGYTF.

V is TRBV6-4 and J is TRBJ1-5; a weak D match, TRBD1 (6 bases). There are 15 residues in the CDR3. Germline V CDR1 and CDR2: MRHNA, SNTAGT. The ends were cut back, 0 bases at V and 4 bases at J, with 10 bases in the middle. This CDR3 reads CASSDSGQPNQPQHF. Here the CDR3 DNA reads TGTGCCAGCAGTGACTCCGGACAGCCAAATCAGCCCCAGCATTTT.

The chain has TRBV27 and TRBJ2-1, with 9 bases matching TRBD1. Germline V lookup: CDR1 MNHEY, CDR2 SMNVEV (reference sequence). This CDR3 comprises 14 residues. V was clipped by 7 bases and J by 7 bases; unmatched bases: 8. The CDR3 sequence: CASIRTGDGNEQFF. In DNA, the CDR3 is TGTGCCAGCATCAGGACAGGGGATGGGAATGAGCAGTTCTTC.

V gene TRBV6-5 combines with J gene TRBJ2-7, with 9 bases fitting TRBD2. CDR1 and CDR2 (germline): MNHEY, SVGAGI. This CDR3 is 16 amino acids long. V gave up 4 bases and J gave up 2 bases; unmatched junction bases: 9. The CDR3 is CASSFGLAGPTYEQYF. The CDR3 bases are TGTGCCAGCAGTTTTGGGCTAGCGGGACCCACCTACGAGCAGTACTTC.

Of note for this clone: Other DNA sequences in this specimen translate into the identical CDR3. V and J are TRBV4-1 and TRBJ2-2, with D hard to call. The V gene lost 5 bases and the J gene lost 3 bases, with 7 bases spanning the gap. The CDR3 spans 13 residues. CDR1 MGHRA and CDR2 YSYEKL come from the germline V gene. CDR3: CASSSRDTGELFF. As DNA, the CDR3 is TGCGCCAGCAGCTCCCGGGACACCGGGGAGCTGTTTTTT.

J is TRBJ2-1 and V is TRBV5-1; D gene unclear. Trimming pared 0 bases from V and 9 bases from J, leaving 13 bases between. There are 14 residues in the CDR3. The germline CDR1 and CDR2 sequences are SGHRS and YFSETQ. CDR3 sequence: CASSLDQDSVEQFF. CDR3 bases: TGCGCCAGCAGCTTGGATCAGGATTCGGTTGAGCAGTTCTTC.